Listed here are 4 T cell receptor beta chains from one sample, sequenced in a study of long-term antiretroviral therapy in people with HIV. Survey-level immunoSEQ v3.0 assays were run. The data were produced by immunoSEQ multiplex PCR, yet TCRdb's version contains in-frame clones alone and is incomplete. The table has 12,000 or so clones, 82% seen once. This material consisted of unsorted PBMCs, taken about 8 years after starting antiretroviral therapy. All receptors derive from a man aged 50 to 60 with HIV.

This clone has only a few counts. V is TRBV10-2 and J is TRBJ2-7; D remains unclear. Trimming cost V 2 bases and J 3 bases, with 8 bases left between them. The V gene's germline CDR1 is WSHSY and CDR2 SAAADI. The length of the CDR3 is 13 residues. As DNA, the CDR3 is TGCGCCAGCAGTGAGACACAGTTCTACGAGCAGTACTTC. It is translated as CASSETQFYEQYF.

The genes are TRBV5-1 and TRBJ2-5, with 11 bases that match TRBD2. Trimming at V came to 3 bases and at J to 5 bases, leaving 9 bases not matched to a gene. The CDR3 extends over 16 amino acids. Germline assignment: CDR1 SGHRS and CDR2 YFSETQ. CDR3 sequence reads: CASSSPGLAADETQYF. The CDR3, as DNA: TGCGCCAGCAGCTCACCGGGACTAGCGGCGGACGAGACCCAGTACTTC.

The chain's CDR3 is CASSQDQVYEQYF. CDR3 sequence (DNA): TGCGCCAGCAGCCAAGATCAGGTCTACGAGCAGTACTTC. The rearrangement links TRBV4-1 to TRBJ2-7; D remains ambiguous. V was trimmed by 0 bases and J by 3 bases, leaving 6 bases between them. This CDR3 contains 13 residues. The germline CDR1 and CDR2 sequences are MGHRA and YSYEKL.

The rearrangement joins TRBV10-2 to TRBJ1-1; 9 nucleotides align to TRBD1. This CDR3 contains 13 residues. The V gene's germline CDR1 is WSHSY and CDR2 SAAADI. J gave up 5 bases and V 7 bases, and 5 bases lay outside the gene matches. CDR3: CASTMTGGTEAFF. DNA for the CDR3: TGCGCCAGCACCATGACAGGGGGAACTGAAGCTTTCTTT.